This is a list of T cell receptor beta chains from one sample in a study of blood T cell repertoires in COVID-19. Here immunoSEQ multiplex PCR was the method, and the copy in TCRdb shows in-frame clones only, minus some. The repertoire includes about 25,000 clones, 70% to 90% of them detected once, and less than 5.5% sits in the top ten. Input material: peripheral blood. Receptors were obtained from a man between 65 and 79 years old with active COVID-19. The CDR3 runs from the conserved cysteine through the conserved F or W. The D gene is left open where the match is weak. Size values are once, few and many counts, or a class for expanded clones, and some rows have none.

abundance: .
d_gene: TRBD1
v_gene: TRBV7-3
len: 15
j_gene: TRBJ2-3
CDR3nt: TGTGCCAGCAGCCCCCTCGGACAGGGCACAGATACGCAGTATTTT
CDR3aa: CASSPLGQGTDTQYF

abundance: .
d_gene: TRBD2
v_gene: TRBV7-8
len: 15
j_gene: TRBJ2-1
CDR3nt: TGTGCCAGCAGCTTAGTCGGGGGGGCCTCTGGTGAGCAGTTCTTC
CDR3aa: CASSLVGGASGEQFF

abundance: .
d_gene: .
v_gene: TRBV9
len: 16
j_gene: TRBJ2-2
CDR3nt: TGTGCCAGCAGCGTTGGCGGACTCTCGAACACCGGGGAGCTGTTTTTT
CDR3aa: CASSVGGLSNTGELFF

abundance: .
d_gene: TRBD1
v_gene: TRBV7-3
len: 14
j_gene: TRBJ2-7
CDR3nt: TGTGCCAGCAGCCCCGACAGGGGTCCCTACGAGCAGTACTTC
CDR3aa: CASSPDRGPYEQYF

abundance: .
d_gene: TRBD1
v_gene: TRBV7-9
len: 18
j_gene: TRBJ1-2
CDR3nt: TGTGCCAGCAGCTCCCCGGGACAGGTACCCCTGTCTAACTATGGCTACACCTTC
CDR3aa: CASSSPGQVPLSNYGYTF

abundance: .
d_gene: .
v_gene: TRBV7-9
len: 15
j_gene: TRBJ2-1
CDR3nt: TGTGCCAGCAGGCCTTCCCGGGACATATACAATGAGCAGTTCTTC
CDR3aa: CASRPSRDIYNEQFF

abundance: .
d_gene: TRBD1
v_gene: TRBV9
len: 13
j_gene: TRBJ1-6
CDR3nt: TGTGCCAGCAGCGGGAGACAGGGGGAACCCCTCCACTTT
CDR3aa: CASSGRQGEPLHF

abundance: .
d_gene: TRBD1
v_gene: TRBV5-8
len: 14
j_gene: TRBJ2-7
CDR3nt: TGTGCCAGCAGCCCCGACAGGGGAGACTACGAGCAGTACTTC
CDR3aa: CASSPDRGDYEQYF

abundance: few
d_gene: .
v_gene: TRBV7-9
len: 15
j_gene: TRBJ1-6
CDR3nt: TGTGCCAGCAGCTTAGCCCAGGTGGCAGGCTCACCCCTCCACTTT
CDR3aa: CASSLAQVAGSPLHF

abundance: .
d_gene: .
v_gene: TRBV5-1
len: 15
j_gene: TRBJ2-3
CDR3nt: TGCGCCAGCAGCTTGGAAGGGGCCAGGGTAGATACGCAGTATTTT
CDR3aa: CASSLEGARVDTQYF

abundance: .
d_gene: .
v_gene: TRBV12-3/TRBV12-4
len: 13
j_gene: TRBJ2-7
CDR3nt: TGTGCCAGCAGTTTGGGACATATCTACGAGCAGTACTTC
CDR3aa: CASSLGHIYEQYF

abundance: .
d_gene: .
v_gene: TRBV7-9
len: 11
j_gene: TRBJ2-2
CDR3nt: TGTGCCAGCAGCCCTAGCGGGGAGCTGTTTTTT
CDR3aa: CASSPSGELFF

abundance: .
d_gene: .
v_gene: TRBV2
len: 18
j_gene: TRBJ2-3
CDR3nt: TGTGCCAGCTATTCTGCCCGGGGGTTCCGACGAAGCACAGATACGCAGTATTTT
CDR3aa: CASYSARGFRRSTDTQYF

abundance: once
d_gene: TRBD2
v_gene: TRBV7-9
len: 17
j_gene: TRBJ2-5
CDR3nt: TGTGCCAGCAGCTTAGCGGGGACTAGCGGGGGGCAAGAGACCCAGTACTTC
CDR3aa: CASSLAGTSGGQETQYF

abundance: .
d_gene: .
v_gene: TRBV27
len: 16
j_gene: TRBJ2-7
CDR3nt: TGTGCCAGCAGTCCCCGAAGGGCGGACTTTACCTACGAGCAGTACTTC
CDR3aa: CASSPRRADFTYEQYF

abundance: .
d_gene: .
v_gene: TRBV2
len: 14
j_gene: TRBJ1-4
CDR3nt: TGTGCCAGCAGTGAAGTCGCAACTAATGAAAAACTGTTTTTT
CDR3aa: CASSEVATNEKLFF

abundance: few
d_gene: .
v_gene: TRBV30
len: 13
j_gene: TRBJ2-3
CDR3nt: TGTGCCTGGAGTTTCCGACTCACAGATACGCAGTATTTT
CDR3aa: CAWSFRLTDTQYF

abundance: .
d_gene: TRBD2
v_gene: TRBV5-4
len: 15
j_gene: TRBJ2-7
CDR3nt: TGTGCCAGCAGCTTGGACCCCGGGGGGACCTACGAGCAGTACTTC
CDR3aa: CASSLDPGGTYEQYF

abundance: .
d_gene: TRBD1
v_gene: TRBV19
len: 15
j_gene: TRBJ1-3
CDR3nt: TGTGCCAGTAGTACCAGAGACAGGGAAGCAAACACCATATATTTT
CDR3aa: CASSTRDREANTIYF

abundance: .
d_gene: .
v_gene: TRBV20-1
len: 11
j_gene: TRBJ2-5
CDR3nt: TGCAGTGCTAGAGAGCGGGAGACCCAGTACTTC
CDR3aa: CSARERETQYF

abundance: .
d_gene: TRBD2
v_gene: TRBV3-1/TRBV3-2
len: 15
j_gene: TRBJ2-3
CDR3nt: TGTGCCAGCAGCCAGGGAAAGCGGGGGGTAGATACGCAGTATTTT
CDR3aa: CASSQGKRGVDTQYF

abundance: .
d_gene: TRBD2
v_gene: TRBV7-3
len: 15
j_gene: TRBJ2-1
CDR3nt: TGTGCCAGCAGCCTGACTAGCGGGGGAGGTAATGAGCAGTTCTTC
CDR3aa: CASSLTSGGGNEQFF

abundance: once
d_gene: .
v_gene: TRBV2
len: 14
j_gene: TRBJ1-6
CDR3nt: TGTGCCAGCAATGAACGCTCCTATAATTCACCCCTCCACTTT
CDR3aa: CASNERSYNSPLHF

abundance: .
d_gene: .
v_gene: TRBV10-3
len: 15
j_gene: TRBJ1-3
CDR3nt: TGTGCCATCAGTGACAGGGCGCGCTCTGGAAACACCATATATTTT
CDR3aa: CAISDRARSGNTIYF

abundance: .
d_gene: .
v_gene: TRBV5-4
len: 16
j_gene: TRBJ2-5
CDR3nt: TGTGCCAGCAGCGGAAGAACAGGGTACCAGGGGGAGACCCAGTACTTC
CDR3aa: CASSGRTGYQGETQYF

abundance: .
d_gene: .
v_gene: TRBV29-1
len: 11
j_gene: TRBJ2-7
CDR3nt: TGCAGCGTAAAAAGGAGTTACGAGCAGTACTTC
CDR3aa: CSVKRSYEQYF

abundance: .
d_gene: .
v_gene: TRBV13
len: 12
j_gene: TRBJ2-2
CDR3nt: TGTGCCAGCAGCTTTACGGTCGGGGAGCTGTTTTTT
CDR3aa: CASSFTVGELFF

abundance: .
d_gene: TRBD2
v_gene: TRBV7-7
len: 18
j_gene: TRBJ2-5
CDR3nt: TGTGCCAGCAGCTTAGGGGCTCTAGCGGGGGCCACTAGGGAGACCCAGTACTTC
CDR3aa: CASSLGALAGATRETQYF

abundance: .
d_gene: .
v_gene: TRBV14
len: 12
j_gene: TRBJ1-1
CDR3nt: TGTGCCAGCAGCCAAGAACCAGGGATAGCTTTCTTT
CDR3aa: CASSQEPGIAFF

abundance: .
d_gene: .
v_gene: TRBV7-3
len: 13
j_gene: TRBJ1-2
CDR3nt: TGTGCCAGCAGCTCGGTGACTGGCTATGGCTACACCTTC
CDR3aa: CASSSVTGYGYTF

abundance: once
d_gene: TRBD2
v_gene: TRBV7-7
len: 17
j_gene: TRBJ2-3
CDR3nt: TGTGCTAGCAGCCCCCTTGTAGCGGGGGGATCCACAGATACGCAGTATTTT
CDR3aa: CASSPLVAGGSTDTQYF

abundance: .
d_gene: .
v_gene: TRBV11-3
len: 14
j_gene: TRBJ2-1
CDR3nt: TGTGCCAGCAGCTTAGGACAGCCGGGCAATGAGCAGTTCTTC
CDR3aa: CASSLGQPGNEQFF

abundance: .
d_gene: .
v_gene: TRBV25-1
len: 12
j_gene: TRBJ1-2
CDR3nt: TGTGCCAGCAGTCCCCCTGGCGGAGGCTACACCTTC
CDR3aa: CASSPPGGGYTF

abundance: .
d_gene: .
v_gene: TRBV3-1/TRBV3-2
len: 14
j_gene: TRBJ2-1
CDR3nt: TGTGCCAGCAGCCAAAGGACAGACTACAATGAGCAGTTCTTC
CDR3aa: CASSQRTDYNEQFF

abundance: few
d_gene: .
v_gene: TRBV6-6
len: 16
j_gene: TRBJ2-1
CDR3nt: TGTGCCAGCCGATTCATAGGCCCGGGACTGCACAATGAGCAGTTCTTC
CDR3aa: CASRFIGPGLHNEQFF

abundance: .
d_gene: .
v_gene: TRBV19
len: 13
j_gene: TRBJ2-1
CDR3nt: TGTGCCAGTCAGACTAGATCCTACAATGAGCAGTTCTTC
CDR3aa: CASQTRSYNEQFF

abundance: .
d_gene: .
v_gene: TRBV6-1
len: 14
j_gene: TRBJ1-2
CDR3nt: TGTGCCAGCAGTGAAGTCGGAGGTTGGGGTGGCTACACCTTC
CDR3aa: CASSEVGGWGGYTF

abundance: .
d_gene: .
v_gene: TRBV18
len: 14
j_gene: TRBJ1-2
CDR3nt: TGTGCCAGCTCAGGCGGACAGCCTTTACTTGGCTACACCTTC
CDR3aa: CASSGGQPLLGYTF

abundance: .
d_gene: TRBD1
v_gene: TRBV6-5
len: 15
j_gene: TRBJ2-2
CDR3nt: TGTGCCAGCAGCCCCGGGACAGCTTTTACCGGGGAGCTGTTTTTT
CDR3aa: CASSPGTAFTGELFF

abundance: few
d_gene: .
v_gene: TRBV19
len: 15
j_gene: TRBJ2-1
CDR3nt: TGTGCCAGTAGTCCGGACCAGGGGGGCTTAGATGAGCAGTTCTTC
CDR3aa: CASSPDQGGLDEQFF

abundance: .
d_gene: .
v_gene: TRBV18
len: 14
j_gene: TRBJ1-1
CDR3nt: TGTGCCAGCTCACCAGCGGGAGCAAACACTGAAGCTTTCTTT
CDR3aa: CASSPAGANTEAFF

abundance: .
d_gene: .
v_gene: TRBV5-6
len: 13
j_gene: TRBJ1-4
CDR3nt: TGTGCCAGCGGCACAGGGAGTGGAGAAAAACTGTTTTTT
CDR3aa: CASGTGSGEKLFF

abundance: few
d_gene: .
v_gene: TRBV4-1
len: 12
j_gene: TRBJ1-5
CDR3nt: TGCGCCAGCAGCCGTGGAGAAGGGCCCCAGCATTTT
CDR3aa: CASSRGEGPQHF

abundance: .
d_gene: TRBD1
v_gene: TRBV19
len: 12
j_gene: TRBJ1-1
CDR3nt: TGTGCCAGTAGTCAGGGGGCCACTGAAGCTTTCTTT
CDR3aa: CASSQGATEAFF

abundance: .
d_gene: .
v_gene: TRBV2
len: 12
j_gene: TRBJ1-6
CDR3nt: TGTGCCAGCAGTGGGGACATTTCACCCCTCCACTTT
CDR3aa: CASSGDISPLHF

abundance: .
d_gene: .
v_gene: TRBV6-5
len: 13
j_gene: TRBJ1-5
CDR3nt: TGTGCCAGCAGTTCTAAAGCCGATCAGCCCCAGCATTTT
CDR3aa: CASSSKADQPQHF

abundance: once
d_gene: .
v_gene: TRBV29-1
len: 12
j_gene: TRBJ2-5
CDR3nt: TGCAGCGTAGCACCCGGCGCCGGGGCCCAGTACTTC
CDR3aa: CSVAPGAGAQYF

abundance: once
d_gene: .
v_gene: TRBV3-1/TRBV3-2
len: 15
j_gene: TRBJ2-1
CDR3nt: TGTGCCAGCAGCCAAGACACCCTAGCGACCAATGAGCAGTTCTTC
CDR3aa: CASSQDTLATNEQFF

abundance: .
d_gene: TRBD1
v_gene: TRBV7-2
len: 14
j_gene: TRBJ2-5
CDR3nt: TGTGCCAGCAGCATGAGGACAGGGGGCATGGACCAGTACTTC
CDR3aa: CASSMRTGGMDQYF

abundance: .
d_gene: TRBD1
v_gene: TRBV4-2
len: 17
j_gene: TRBJ1-5
CDR3nt: TGTGCCAGCAGCCAAGATGTGGCAGGGGGTAGCAATCAGCCCCAGCATTTT
CDR3aa: CASSQDVAGGSNQPQHF

abundance: once
d_gene: .
v_gene: TRBV4-1
len: 15
j_gene: TRBJ2-1
CDR3nt: TGCGCCAGCAGCCAAGTAAGCGTAGACTACAATGAGCAGTTCTTC
CDR3aa: CASSQVSVDYNEQFF

abundance: .
d_gene: TRBD2
v_gene: TRBV4-2
len: 16
j_gene: TRBJ2-7
CDR3nt: TGTGCCAGCAGCCAAGGGGAGCGGGGGGGCCGTGTCGAGCAGTACTTC
CDR3aa: CASSQGERGGRVEQYF

abundance: .
d_gene: TRBD1
v_gene: TRBV29-1
len: 12
j_gene: TRBJ1-4
CDR3nt: TGCAGCGTCTGGACAGGGGGTGAAAAACTGTTTTTT
CDR3aa: CSVWTGGEKLFF

abundance: .
d_gene: TRBD1
v_gene: TRBV28
len: 15
j_gene: TRBJ1-4
CDR3nt: TGTGCCAGCAGTACCCGACAGGGGACGGAGGAAAAACTGTTTTTT
CDR3aa: CASSTRQGTEEKLFF